The rows below give T cell receptor beta chains drawn from one sample of a study of blood T cell repertoires in COVID-19. Assay: immunoSEQ multiplex PCR; the TCRdb copy retains only in-frame clones and omits some. The sample carries 200,000 to 300,000 clones, about nine tenths recorded once. The sequenced sample consisted of PBMCs or T cells enriched from blood (not recorded which). The source of these receptors is a woman aged 40-49 years with acute COVID-19. Each CDR3 is given with its conserved first and last residue. Fields, in order: clone size, D gene, J gene, V gene, CDR3 protein, CDR3 DNA. A D gene is named only where the DNA matches it firmly. The size field is filled for only some rows; it gives once, few, many or a size class.

clone size: .; D gene: .; J gene: TRBJ1-2; V gene: TRBV5-8; CDR3 protein: CASSFLDRNGYTF; CDR3 DNA: TGTGCCAGCAGCTTTCTGGACAGAAATGGCTACACCTTC
clone size: .; D gene: TRBD1; J gene: TRBJ2-3; V gene: TRBV27; CDR3 protein: CASSLTPAQTGLSTLDTQYF; CDR3 DNA: TGTGCCAGCAGTTTAACACCGGCGCAGACAGGGTTGTCCACCCTAGATACGCAGTATTTT
clone size: .; D gene: .; J gene: TRBJ1-5; V gene: TRBV30; CDR3 protein: CAWSVSGGAGGQPQHF; CDR3 DNA: TGTGCCTGGAGTGTATCCGGGGGTGCGGGGGGGCAGCCCCAGCATTTT
clone size: .; D gene: .; J gene: TRBJ1-1; V gene: TRBV5-1; CDR3 protein: CASSLTGPMQNTEAFF; CDR3 DNA: TGCGCCAGCAGCTTGACAGGGCCGATGCAAAACACTGAAGCTTTCTTT
clone size: few; D gene: .; J gene: TRBJ1-4; V gene: TRBV15; CDR3 protein: CATSRDRGGWTNEKLFF; CDR3 DNA: TGTGCCACCAGCAGAGATAGGGGGGGCTGGACTAATGAAAAACTGTTTTTT
clone size: .; D gene: TRBD2; J gene: TRBJ2-7; V gene: TRBV20-1; CDR3 protein: CSASRLAGVNYEQYF; CDR3 DNA: TGCAGTGCTAGTAGACTAGCGGGAGTTAACTACGAGCAGTACTTC
clone size: .; D gene: .; J gene: TRBJ2-1; V gene: TRBV2; CDR3 protein: CASSGQSGVNEQFF; CDR3 DNA: TGTGCCAGCAGTGGGCAGTCGGGAGTCAATGAGCAGTTCTTC
clone size: .; D gene: TRBD2; J gene: TRBJ2-2; V gene: TRBV4-1; CDR3 protein: CASSQMTSGNTGELFF; CDR3 DNA: TGCGCCAGCAGCCAAATGACTAGCGGGAACACCGGGGAGCTGTTTTTT
clone size: .; D gene: TRBD2; J gene: TRBJ2-2; V gene: TRBV11-2; CDR3 protein: CASSLVLGAGVSGELFF; CDR3 DNA: TGTGCCAGCAGCTTAGTCCTCGGGGCGGGAGTGAGCGGGGAGCTGTTTTTT
clone size: .; D gene: .; J gene: TRBJ1-2; V gene: TRBV2; CDR3 protein: CALDRGGTLGIYGYTF; CDR3 DNA: TGTGCCCTAGATAGGGGAGGGACACTTGGGATCTATGGCTACACCTTC
clone size: once; D gene: .; J gene: TRBJ2-2; V gene: TRBV6-1; CDR3 protein: CASSEAPRGLNTGELFF; CDR3 DNA: TGTGCCAGCAGTGAAGCTCCCAGGGGCCTTAACACCGGGGAGCTGTTTTTT
clone size: .; D gene: TRBD2; J gene: TRBJ2-2; V gene: TRBV4-3; CDR3 protein: CASSQEFTSGSDTGELFF; CDR3 DNA: TGCGCCAGCAGCCAAGAATTTACTAGCGGGAGTGACACCGGGGAGCTGTTTTTT
clone size: .; D gene: TRBD2; J gene: TRBJ2-2; V gene: TRBV3-1/TRBV3-2; CDR3 protein: CASSPSAGDTGELFF; CDR3 DNA: TGTGCCAGCAGCCCCTCAGCGGGAGACACCGGGGAGCTGTTTTTT
clone size: .; D gene: .; J gene: TRBJ1-1; V gene: TRBV18; CDR3 protein: CASSPRYEATAEAFF; CDR3 DNA: TGTGCCAGCTCACCGCGTTATGAGGCGACGGCTGAAGCTTTCTTT
clone size: .; D gene: TRBD2; J gene: TRBJ2-1; V gene: TRBV7-2; CDR3 protein: CASSPSGELHNEQFF; CDR3 DNA: TGTGCCAGCAGCCCCAGCGGGGAGCTACACAATGAGCAGTTCTTC
clone size: .; D gene: TRBD1; J gene: TRBJ2-7; V gene: TRBV25-1; CDR3 protein: CASSPSDRGRYEQYF; CDR3 DNA: TGTGCCAGCAGCCCCTCGGACAGGGGGCGATACGAGCAGTACTTC
clone size: once; D gene: .; J gene: TRBJ1-1; V gene: TRBV6-5; CDR3 protein: CASSYSTGRIEAFF; CDR3 DNA: TGTGCCAGCAGTTACTCGACTGGGAGAATTGAAGCTTTCTTT